This T cell receptor (beta chain) is drawn from a study of CD8 T cells in ankylosing spondylitis. Concerning this clonotype: The antigen remains unidentified.

Points from the study as a whole: What seemed typical of ankylosing spondylitis blood was a TCR beta motif built from several highly homologous variants. Reportedly, disease-linked clones are significantly enriched in ankylosing spondylitis patients' matched synovial fluid. Disease-linked clones bore a CD8+ phenotype and were relatively rare in peripheral blood. Several of the motif variants were reported before in synovial fluid and blood from reactive arthritis.

Trimming cost V 3 bases and J 1 base; bases outside gene matches: 0. This CDR3 region has 14 residues. Germline loops: CDR1 PRHDT, CDR2 FYEKMQ (reference sequence). Making the TCR beta libraries involved quantitative 5'-RACE with molecular barcodes. TCRdb processed the 5' RACE reads anew with MiXCR; each CDR3 protein has one entry. The data show 100,000 or so distinct CDR3 sequences, roughly 8.8% seen once. The receptor was derived from a male donor with ankylosing spondylitis. The sequenced sample consisted of blood, either unsorted or a sorted T cell fraction (not recorded which). J is TRBJ2-3 and V is TRBV13; 8 bases are shared with TRBD1. The CDR3 sequence is CASSFRGRTDTQYF. The CDR3, as DNA: TGTGCCAGCAGCTTCAGGGGGCGCACAGATACGCAGTATTTT. The full variable domain, rest sourced from reference TRBV13 and TRBJ2-3, is AAGVIQSPRHLIKEKRETATLKCYPIPRHDTVYWYQQGPGQDPQFLISFYEKMQSDKGSIPDRFSAQQFSDYHSELNMSSLELGDSALYFCASSFRGRTDTQYFGPGTRLTVL.